The clone carrying this TCR beta chain was seen once. Methods used by the authors: Estimation of nucleated cell counts relied on the amplification of reference gene primers. The data were produced by immunoSEQ multiplex PCR, yet TCRdb's version contains in-frame clones alone and is incomplete. V, J and clone size reflect that table, while D and trimming were determined from the DNA. The sample holds more than 85,000 clones, around 87% seen once. Germline CDR1 LNHDA, CDR2 SQIVND (reference sequence). This CDR3 spans 14 amino acids. With 3 bases removed from V and 2 bases from J, the gap between germline ends came to 8 bases. The data originate from a study of blood T cell repertoires in COVID-19. Overall study context: The United States, Italy and Spain were the sources of the acute and convalescent COVID-19 samples. PBMCs, B-cell-depleted T cells, or T cells provided the cDNA or gDNA that made up the material.

This TCR derives from a human donor in a cohort sampled during active COVID-19. The sequenced sample was peripheral blood. The J gene is TRBJ2-1, the V gene TRBV19, with D tentatively TRBD2 (6 bases). The CDR3 sequence is CASSIRGAYNEQFF. CDR3 nucleotide sequence: TGTGCCAGTAGTATCCGCGGGGCCTACAATGAGCAGTTCTTC.